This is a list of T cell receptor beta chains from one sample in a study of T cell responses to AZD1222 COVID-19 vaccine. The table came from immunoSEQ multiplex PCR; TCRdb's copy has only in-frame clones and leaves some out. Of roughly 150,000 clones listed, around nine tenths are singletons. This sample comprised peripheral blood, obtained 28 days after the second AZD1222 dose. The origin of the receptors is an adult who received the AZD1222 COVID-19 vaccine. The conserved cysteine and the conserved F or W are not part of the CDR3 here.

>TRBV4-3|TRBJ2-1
ASSQDWGDHEQF
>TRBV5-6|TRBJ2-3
ASSFLFSGATSTDTQY
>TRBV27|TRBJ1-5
ASSLSGRDQPQH
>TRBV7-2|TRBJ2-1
ASSLAIPGGRVPGPYNEQF
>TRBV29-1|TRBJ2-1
SGLGTGVYNEQF
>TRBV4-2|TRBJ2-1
ASSQGYNEQF
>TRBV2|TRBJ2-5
ASSERNLAGVGETQY
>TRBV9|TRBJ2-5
ASSVGVGETQY
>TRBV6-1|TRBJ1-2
ASSEAGGVGGYT
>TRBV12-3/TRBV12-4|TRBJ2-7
ASSFPDSEQY
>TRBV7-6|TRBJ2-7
ASSLSGTVTYEQY
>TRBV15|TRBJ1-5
ATSRGQGFNQPQH
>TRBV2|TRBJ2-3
ASSAGTGSFTSTDTQY
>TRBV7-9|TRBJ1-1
ASSQILSTEAF
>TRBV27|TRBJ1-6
ASSVGQGGYSPLH
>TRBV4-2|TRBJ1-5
ASSQERTQPQH